A single sample gave rise to the 14 T cell receptor beta chains below, sequenced in a study of blood T cell repertoires in COVID-19. TCRdb keeps only in-frame clones here, not all; method: immunoSEQ multiplex PCR. Of about 320,000 clones in the sample, over 70% were seen once. The sequencing sample was made of PBMCs or T cells enriched from blood (not recorded which). The receptors originated from a man aged 25 to 45 who had recovered from COVID-19.

This chain links TRBV7-8 with TRBJ2-1; 10 bases align to TRBD2. The CDR3 length is 15 residues. The junction had 1 base not matched to a gene; V was cut back by 1 base and J by 4 bases. CDR1 is SGHVS, CDR2 FQNEAQ, per germline. The CDR3: CASSLGTSGYNEQFF. CDR3 nucleotides: TGTGCCAGCAGCTTAGGGACTAGCGGTTACAATGAGCAGTTCTTC.

This sequence joins TRBV3-1 (or the pseudogene TRBV3-2) and TRBJ1-1; no reliable D call. Trimming took off 6 bases at V and 4 bases at J, with 15 bases between the two ends. This CDR3 comprises 14 residues. CDR1 is LGHDT, CDR2 YNNKEL, per germline (reference sequence). The CDR3 reads CASRPRGSSTEAFF. The CDR3 DNA reads TGTGCCAGCAGGCCGCGGGGATCGAGCACTGAAGCTTTCTTT.

The gene calls are TRBV18 and TRBJ2-3; the match to TRBD2 covers 11 bases. There are 14 residues in the CDR3. Germline CDR1 is KGHSH and CDR2 is LQKENI. Unmatched junction bases numbered 0, after V lost 3 bases and J lost 4 bases. The DNA of the CDR3 is TGTGCCAGCTCACCTAGCGGGGGGGCAGATACGCAGTATTTT. Amino acid sequence: CASSPSGGADTQYF.

This clone came up once. Here the CDR3 DNA reads TGTGCCAGCAGCCCAGACAGGGGCCACGAGCAGTACTTC. It specifies CASSPDRGHEQYF. The V gene is TRBV13, the J gene TRBJ2-7; 8 bases are shared with TRBD1. The junction had 5 bases not matched to a gene; V was cut back by 5 bases and J by 5 bases. CDR1 and CDR2 from the germline V gene are PRHDT and FYEKMQ (reference sequence). The CDR3 has 13 residues.

The chain employs TRBV13 and TRBJ2-2; maybe TRBD2 (5 bases). With 5 bases removed from V and 0 bases from J, the gap between germline ends came to 13 bases. The CDR3 contains 16 residues. Germline CDR1 and CDR2: PRHDT and FYEKMQ (reference sequence). The CDR3 DNA sequence: TGTGCCAGCAGCCCAGACCGGGGAACGAACACCGGGGAGCTGTTTTTT. Translating gives CASSPDRGTNTGELFF.

The V call is TRBV12-5, the J call TRBJ2-1, with D perhaps matching TRBD2 (5 bases). The V end was cut by 6 bases, the J end by 2 bases, with 8 bases between. Germline assignment: CDR1 LGHNT and CDR2 FRNRAP. There are 13 residues in the CDR3. The CDR3 bases are TGTGCTAGTGGACTAGATCCCTACAATGAGCAGTTCTTC. Encoded protein: CASGLDPYNEQFF.

The V call is TRBV3-1 (or the pseudogene TRBV3-2), the J call TRBJ2-2, with D possibly TRBD1 on 6 matching bases. V lost 0 bases and J 4 bases, leaving 12 bases between the germline ends. The CDR3 is 16 amino acids. In germline, CDR1 is LGHDT, CDR2 YNNKEL (reference sequence). The CDR3, as DNA: TGTGCCAGCAGCCAAGATCAAGGGGGTGGCACCGGGGAGCTGTTTTTT. It yields the protein CASSQDQGGGTGELFF.

This rearrangement joins TRBV19 to TRBJ1-1, with 8 bases that match TRBD1. From germline, CDR1 is LNHDA and CDR2 SQIVND (reference sequence). The CDR3 length is 15 residues. The V segment lost 4 bases and the J segment 1 base; nucleotides outside the gene matches: 5. As DNA, the CDR3 is TGTGCCAGTAGTAGGACAGGGTCGGGGAACACTGAAGCTTTCTTT. Amino acid sequence: CASSRTGSGNTEAFF.

This chain connects TRBV28 to TRBJ2-5, with 10 bases that match TRBD2. The CDR3 runs to 15 residues. Germline V gives CDR1 MDHEN, CDR2 SYDVKM. Trimming took 5 bases from V and 4 from J; bases not matched to a gene: 7. CDR3 nucleotides: TGTGCCAGCAGTCCCTTAGCGGGGGGCGTAGAGACCCAGTACTTC. This sequence encodes CASSPLAGGVETQYF.

This chain links TRBV6-6 with TRBJ2-4, with a possible D match to TRBD2 (5 bases). V was pared by 7 bases and J by 7 bases, with 8 bases between. The CDR3 covers 11 residues. Germline V gene lookup returns CDR1 MNHNY and CDR2 SVGAGI (reference sequence). The DNA of the CDR3 is TGTGCCAGCACCGGGATGAACATTCAGTACTTC. This codes for CASTGMNIQYF.

J is TRBJ2-5 and V is TRBV5-6; 10 positions agree with TRBD2. There are 16 residues in the CDR3. From germline, CDR1 is SGHDT and CDR2 YYEEEE. V gave up 6 bases and J gave up 5 bases; unmatched junction bases: 13. The CDR3 DNA is TGTGCCAGCAACCCACTAGCGGGGATCCCGTGGGAGACCCAGTACTTC. Its protein product is CASNPLAGIPWETQYF.

This chain connects TRBV7-7 to TRBJ1-6; no clear D gene. Germline CDR1 SSHAT, CDR2 FNYEAQ (reference sequence). This CDR3 has 13 amino acids. The ends were cut back, 1 base at V and 13 bases at J, with 11 bases in the middle. The CDR3 DNA is TGTGCCAGCAGCTTAGATAGCGGCCAGCCCCTCCACTTT. Protein sequence: CASSLDSGQPLHF.

This clone has just one count. This chain connects TRBV29-1 to TRBJ2-5; D ambiguous. V lost 4 bases and J lost 2, with 8 bases in between. The germline V gene encodes CDR1 SQVTM and CDR2 ANQGSEA. CDR3 length: 12 amino acids. The CDR3 sequence is CSVVTPQETQYF. In DNA, the CDR3 is TGCAGCGTTGTAACACCTCAAGAGACCCAGTACTTC.

The chain combines TRBV5-1 with TRBJ1-1, with 8 bases aligning to TRBD1. The length of the CDR3 is 15 residues. J was trimmed by 1 base and V by 0 bases; bases with no gene match: 2. CDR1 and CDR2 from the germline V gene are SGHRS and YFSETQ. The CDR3 sequence is CASSLAGTGNTEAFF. The CDR3 region has the DNA TGCGCCAGCAGCTTGGCCGGGACAGGGAACACTGAAGCTTTCTTT.